One and the same sample provided the 14 T cell receptor beta chains below, sequenced in a study of blood T cell repertoires in COVID-19. Repertoires were generated with immunoSEQ multiplex PCR, while TCRdb's copy carries only in-frame clones and drops some. The table records about 240,000 clones, about 85% of them present only once. Sequences were obtained from peripheral blood. The receptor source for this set is a woman in her 50s with COVID-19, enrolled during active disease.

This clone was counted only a few times. The rearrangement links TRBV7-9 to TRBJ1-2; the D is unclear. The V end lost 5 bases, the J end lost 4 bases, and 20 bases lay between the germline ends. The germline gives CDR1 SEHNR, CDR2 FQNEAQ (reference sequence). There are 16 residues in the CDR3. CDR3 in DNA: TGTGCCAGCAGCCTACAATTGAGGAGGAGTTCCTATGGCTACACCTTC. This translates into CASSLQLRRSSYGYTF. Together with reference TRBV7-9 and TRBJ1-2, the CDR3 gives the full variable domain: DTGVSQNPRHKITKRGQNVTFRCDPISEHNRLYWYRQTLGQGPEFLTYFQNEAQLEKSRLLSDRFSAERPKGSFSTLEIQRTEQGDSAMYLCASSLQLRRSSYGYTFGSGTRLTVV.

J is TRBJ1-3 and V is TRBV23-1, with D perhaps matching TRBD1 (5 bases). TRBV23-1 is an ORF for which the function is uncertain. Trimming pared 0 bases from V and 2 bases from J, leaving 14 bases between. There are 17 residues in the CDR3. The CDR3 reads CASSQSRGDRTGNTIYF. CDR3 DNA: TGCGCCAGCAGTCAATCGCGGGGGGATCGAACTGGAAACACCATATATTTT.

The chain carries TRBV3-1 (or the pseudogene TRBV3-2) and TRBJ2-5; tentative D call: TRBD1 (5 bases). Trimming shortened V by 3 bases and J by 4 bases, and 12 bases separated the two germline ends. The germline V gene encodes CDR1 LGHDT and CDR2 YNNKEL (reference sequence). This CDR3 contains 14 residues. The CDR3 DNA follows: TGTGCCAGCAGCCAGATGCGTCAGGGAGAGACCCAGTACTTC. This translates into CASSQMRQGETQYF.

V gene TRBV7-2 combines with J gene TRBJ1-3; no definite D call. The V end lost 1 base, the J end lost 0 bases, and 13 bases lay between the germline ends. Germline V gives CDR1 SGHTA, CDR2 FQGNSA. This CDR3 contains 17 residues. CDR3 coding DNA: TGTGCCAGCAGCTTAGTCCCAGGTCTCGGCTCTGGAAACACCATATATTTT. Translating gives CASSLVPGLGSGNTIYF.

The chain combines TRBV7-6 with TRBJ1-3, with D perhaps matching TRBD1 (6 bases). Trimming pared 2 bases from V and 1 base from J, leaving 15 bases between. This CDR3 has 17 residues. The V gene's germline CDR1 is SGHVS and CDR2 FNYEAQ. The DNA for the CDR3 is TGTGCCAGCAGCTTAAGGCAGGGGATTTATTCTGGAAACACCATATATTTT. Its translation: CASSLRQGIYSGNTIYF.

The CDR3 is CASSQERVGNTGELFF. The CDR3 region has the DNA TGTGCCAGCAGCCAAGAGCGGGTTGGGAACACCGGGGAGCTGTTTTTT. The V call is TRBV14, the J call TRBJ2-2; the D gene is possibly TRBD2 (5 bases). This CDR3 has 16 residues. CDR1 and CDR2 from the germline V gene are SGHDN and FVKESK. Trimming took off 0 bases at V and 1 base at J, with 9 bases between the two ends.

Only a few counts were recorded for this clone. V is TRBV2 and J is TRBJ1-1; D may be TRBD1 (5 bases). CDR1 is SNHLY and CDR2 is FYNNEI in the germline V gene. V lost 5 bases and J 8 bases, leaving 18 bases between the germline ends. The CDR3 runs to 14 residues. CDR3 loop: CASSTHVGVGEAFF. Written as DNA, the CDR3 is TGTGCCAGCAGTACCCACGTAGGGGTTGGGGAAGCTTTCTTT.

A remark on this clone: An end of the junction does not agree with germline; a read error may underlie this. The V and J genes are TRBV12-5 and TRBJ2-3; D remains unclear. Per germline, CDR1 LGHNT and CDR2 FRNRAP. The CDR3 totals 13 residues. CDR3 nucleotides: TGTGCTAGTGGTTTGGCCGCGGTTCGGCCCACGAATTTT. It yields the protein CASGLAAVRPTNF.

The chain links TRBV28 to TRBJ2-4; D possibly corresponds to TRBD1 (6 bases). CDR3 length: 17 residues. The germline gives CDR1 MDHEN, CDR2 SYDVKM. The V gene lost 4 bases and the J gene lost 0 bases, with 16 bases spanning the gap. The CDR3 spells CASSSWTDGLAKNIQYF. The CDR3, as DNA: TGTGCCAGCAGTTCCTGGACAGACGGACTAGCCAAAAACATTCAGTACTTC.

In its sample, this clone was seen once. The sample contains more than one DNA sequence encoding this CDR3. The V call is TRBV19, the J call TRBJ2-7; weak D call: TRBD2 (6 bases). Trimming removed 3 bases at V and 4 bases at J, with 7 bases between. The V gene's germline CDR1 is LNHDA and CDR2 SQIVND (reference sequence). This CDR3 has 12 amino acids. CDR3 nucleotides: TGTGCCAGTAGTATGGGGGGATACGAGCAGTACTTC. Protein sequence: CASSMGGYEQYF.

This rearrangement joins TRBV6-5 to TRBJ1-2; 8 nucleotides align to TRBD1. This CDR3 spans 14 amino acids. The junction had 12 bases not matched to a gene; V was cut back by 8 bases and J by 7 bases. CDR1 is MNHEY and CDR2 is SVGAGI in the germline V gene. The CDR3, as DNA: TGTGCCAGCGACAGGGGTTTGGCAGGGTTTGGCTACACCTTC. It codes for CASDRGLAGFGYTF.

The chain employs TRBV7-8 and TRBJ2-3, with D perhaps matching TRBD2 (5 bases). In germline, CDR1 is SGHVS, CDR2 FQNEAQ. V lost 5 bases, J lost 0 bases, and 9 bases lay in between. The CDR3 is 14 amino acids. In nucleotides, the CDR3 is TGTGCCAGCAGCACTAGGGTTAGCACAGATACGCAGTATTTT. Translation gives CASSTRVSTDTQYF.

This chain links TRBV3-1 (or the pseudogene TRBV3-2) with TRBJ2-2; perhaps TRBD2 as D (6 bases). Germline V gene data show CDR1 as LGHDT and CDR2 as YNNKEL (reference sequence). The CDR3 length is 15 residues. Trimming pared 1 base from V and 5 bases from J, leaving 11 bases between. DNA for the CDR3: TGTGCCAGCAGCCAAGGGGACTTTGGGACCGGGGAGCTGTTTTTT. Translating it yields CASSQGDFGTGELFF.

This chain connects TRBV5-1 to TRBJ2-3, with TRBD2 as a possible D gene (6 bases). The CDR3 is 16 residues long. Trimming shortened V by 3 bases and J by 4 bases, and 18 bases separated the two germline ends. Germline V gives CDR1 SGHRS, CDR2 YFSETQ. The CDR3 loop reads CASSSGQTSVSDTQYF. The CDR3 nucleotides read TGCGCCAGCAGCTCCGGCCAGACTAGTGTTTCAGATACGCAGTATTTT.